A selection of T cell receptor beta chains follows, all from one sample in a study of T cell responses to AZD1222 COVID-19 vaccine. Clones were sequenced by immunoSEQ multiplex PCR, and TCRdb holds only the in-frame ones, with some missing. Of 180,000 or so clones listed, around nine tenths are singletons. The sequencing here drew on peripheral blood, taken 28 days after the second AZD1222 dose. These TCRs come from an adult who received the AZD1222 COVID-19 vaccine. Both conserved end residues are part of each CDR3. The order of the fields is D gene, V gene, J gene, clone size, CDR3 DNA, CDR3 protein. D genes are given only for firm matches. A row's size may be missing; if present it is once, few, many or a size class.

D gene: TRBD2; V gene: TRBV5-4; J gene: TRBJ2-2; clone size: once; CDR3 DNA: TGTGCCAGCAGCTTATTCGCACTAGCGGGGCGTGCGAACACCGGGGAGCTGTTTTTT; CDR3 protein: CASSLFALAGRANTGELFF
D gene: NA; V gene: TRBV7-2; J gene: TRBJ2-1; clone size: NA; CDR3 DNA: TGTGCCAGCAGCTTGGGCGGGAATTACAATGAGCAGTTCTTC; CDR3 protein: CASSLGGNYNEQFF
D gene: NA; V gene: TRBV10-3; J gene: TRBJ2-7; clone size: NA; CDR3 DNA: TGTGCCATCAGTGAGCCCACCGGACGGATCTACGAGCAGTACTTC; CDR3 protein: CAISEPTGRIYEQYF
D gene: NA; V gene: TRBV10-2; J gene: TRBJ2-7; clone size: NA; CDR3 DNA: TGCGCCAGCAGGGATGCCTACGAGCAGTACTTC; CDR3 protein: CASRDAYEQYF
D gene: NA; V gene: TRBV28; J gene: TRBJ2-3; clone size: NA; CDR3 DNA: TGTGCCAGCAGTCATAGGGGGTATGGCACAGATACGCAGTATTTT; CDR3 protein: CASSHRGYGTDTQYF
D gene: NA; V gene: TRBV4-3; J gene: TRBJ1-1; clone size: NA; CDR3 DNA: TGCGCCAGCAGCCAAGGGAGGGTTGGCACTGAAGCTTTCTTT; CDR3 protein: CASSQGRVGTEAFF
D gene: NA; V gene: TRBV6-1; J gene: TRBJ2-1; clone size: NA; CDR3 DNA: TGTGCCAGCAGTGAAACCGGGACGCACAATGAGCAGTTCTTC; CDR3 protein: CASSETGTHNEQFF
D gene: TRBD2; V gene: TRBV30; J gene: TRBJ2-1; clone size: NA; CDR3 DNA: TGTGCCTGGAGTGCAACCCGTCCGGGACTAGCGGGAGGAAAAGACTACAATGAGCAGTTCTTC; CDR3 protein: CAWSATRPGLAGGKDYNEQFF
D gene: NA; V gene: TRBV5-1; J gene: TRBJ1-4; clone size: once; CDR3 DNA: TGCGCCAGCAGCTTGGCCGGGCAACTCCCGCGATCGGAAAAACTGTTTTTT; CDR3 protein: CASSLAGQLPRSEKLFF
D gene: NA; V gene: TRBV7-3; J gene: TRBJ2-1; clone size: NA; CDR3 DNA: TGTGCCAGCAGCTTAGCTGGCAGCAAAGGGCAGTTCTTC; CDR3 protein: CASSLAGSKGQFF
D gene: NA; V gene: TRBV28; J gene: TRBJ1-3; clone size: NA; CDR3 DNA: TGTGCCAGCACCTCCGGAAACACCATATATTTT; CDR3 protein: CASTSGNTIYF
D gene: NA; V gene: TRBV9; J gene: TRBJ2-7; clone size: NA; CDR3 DNA: TGTGCCAGCAGCGTAGGACAGAGCTCCTACGAGCAGTACTTC; CDR3 protein: CASSVGQSSYEQYF
D gene: TRBD2; V gene: TRBV11-2; J gene: TRBJ2-5; clone size: NA; CDR3 DNA: TGTGCCAGCAGCACCGGGACTAGCGGCCAAGAGACCCAGTACTTC; CDR3 protein: CASSTGTSGQETQYF
D gene: NA; V gene: TRBV28; J gene: TRBJ1-2; clone size: once; CDR3 DNA: TGTGCCACCTCGCCCGGGGGGGTTATTGGCTACACCTTC; CDR3 protein: CATSPGGVIGYTF
D gene: NA; V gene: TRBV21-1; J gene: TRBJ2-7; clone size: NA; CDR3 DNA: TGTGCCAGCAGCCCCCAAGGGGGGTACGAGCAGTACTTC; CDR3 protein: CASSPQGGYEQYF
D gene: NA; V gene: TRBV9; J gene: TRBJ1-6; clone size: NA; CDR3 DNA: TGTGCCAGCAGCGTAGGGATTTATAATTCACCCCTCCACTTT; CDR3 protein: CASSVGIYNSPLHF
D gene: NA; V gene: TRBV5-1; J gene: TRBJ1-5; clone size: NA; CDR3 DNA: TGCGCCAGCAGCTTGGCTCCCCAAGACGAGAGCAATCAGCCCCAGCATTTT; CDR3 protein: CASSLAPQDESNQPQHF
D gene: NA; V gene: TRBV7-2; J gene: TRBJ2-1; clone size: few; CDR3 DNA: TGTGCCAGCTCCAGCGCTCCCCTCGTCGGGGAGCAGTTCTTC; CDR3 protein: CASSSAPLVGEQFF
D gene: NA; V gene: TRBV28; J gene: TRBJ1-4; clone size: NA; CDR3 DNA: TGTGCCAGCAGTTTAATGCAGGGGCGATCTAATGAAAAACTGTTTTTT; CDR3 protein: CASSLMQGRSNEKLFF
D gene: TRBD2; V gene: TRBV11-3; J gene: TRBJ2-3; clone size: once; CDR3 DNA: TGTGCCAGCAGCTCAGCCCGGACTAGCGGGAGTGAAGATACGCAGTATTTT; CDR3 protein: CASSSARTSGSEDTQYF
D gene: NA; V gene: TRBV9; J gene: TRBJ1-2; clone size: NA; CDR3 DNA: TGTGCCAGCAGCCCCCCCGGACTGGGCGGCTACACCTTC; CDR3 protein: CASSPPGLGGYTF
D gene: NA; V gene: TRBV7-2; J gene: TRBJ1-2; clone size: NA; CDR3 DNA: TGTGCCAGCACGGGGAGGCCCCAGGTCGGCTACACCTTC; CDR3 protein: CASTGRPQVGYTF
D gene: TRBD1; V gene: TRBV6-5; J gene: TRBJ1-4; clone size: NA; CDR3 DNA: TGTGCCAGCAGTCGGACAGGGCAGAATGAAAAACTGTTTTTT; CDR3 protein: CASSRTGQNEKLFF
D gene: NA; V gene: TRBV30; J gene: TRBJ1-5; clone size: NA; CDR3 DNA: TGTGCCTGGAGGGGTGGCGGCAATCAGCCCCAGCATTTT; CDR3 protein: CAWRGGGNQPQHF
D gene: NA; V gene: TRBV29-1; J gene: TRBJ1-2; clone size: once; CDR3 DNA: TGCAGCGTTGATATCACAGACTATGGCTACACCTTC; CDR3 protein: CSVDITDYGYTF
D gene: NA; V gene: TRBV2; J gene: TRBJ1-5; clone size: NA; CDR3 DNA: TGTGCCAGCAGAGTCGAGGGGGTAGTGTTGGATCAGCCCCAGCATTTT; CDR3 protein: CASRVEGVVLDQPQHF
D gene: NA; V gene: TRBV24-1; J gene: TRBJ2-2; clone size: NA; CDR3 DNA: TGTGCCACCAGTGATTTGCGTGCAAGGGTGCACACCGGGGAGCTGTTTTTT; CDR3 protein: CATSDLRARVHTGELFF
D gene: TRBD1; V gene: TRBV5-1; J gene: TRBJ2-1; clone size: NA; CDR3 DNA: TGCGCCAGCAGCCCCCTGACCGGGACAGCGAATGAGCAGTTCTTC; CDR3 protein: CASSPLTGTANEQFF
D gene: NA; V gene: TRBV11-3; J gene: TRBJ2-7; clone size: few; CDR3 DNA: TGTGCCAGCAGCTTAGGCGGTCTCTCCTACGAGCAGTACTTC; CDR3 protein: CASSLGGLSYEQYF
D gene: NA; V gene: TRBV6-2/TRBV6-3; J gene: TRBJ2-5; clone size: NA; CDR3 DNA: TGTGCCAGCAGCCTAGGGGGCGGAGGGCAAGAGACCCAGTACTTC; CDR3 protein: CASSLGGGGQETQYF
D gene: TRBD2; V gene: TRBV28; J gene: TRBJ2-1; clone size: NA; CDR3 DNA: TGTGCCAGCTTCCTAGCGGGAAGGAGGAATGAGCAGTTCTTC; CDR3 protein: CASFLAGRRNEQFF
D gene: NA; V gene: TRBV7-2; J gene: TRBJ2-7; clone size: few; CDR3 DNA: TGTGCCAGCGGACTACAGTACGAGCAGTACTTC; CDR3 protein: CASGLQYEQYF
D gene: NA; V gene: TRBV6-2/TRBV6-3; J gene: TRBJ2-7; clone size: NA; CDR3 DNA: TGTGCCAGCAGTTACGGGCGGACTTACTCCTACGAGCAGTACTTC; CDR3 protein: CASSYGRTYSYEQYF
D gene: TRBD2; V gene: TRBV6-6; J gene: TRBJ2-5; clone size: NA; CDR3 DNA: TGTGCCAGCAGTTGGGAGGGGAAAGAGACCCAGTACTTC; CDR3 protein: CASSWEGKETQYF
D gene: NA; V gene: TRBV28; J gene: TRBJ1-6; clone size: NA; CDR3 DNA: TGTGCCAGCAGTTTAGAGGGGAATTCACCCCTCCACTTT; CDR3 protein: CASSLEGNSPLHF
D gene: NA; V gene: TRBV3-1/TRBV3-2; J gene: TRBJ1-2; clone size: NA; CDR3 DNA: TGTGCCAGCAGCCAAAGTCAGGACTATGGCTACACCTTC; CDR3 protein: CASSQSQDYGYTF
D gene: TRBD2; V gene: TRBV4-2; J gene: TRBJ2-1; clone size: NA; CDR3 DNA: TGTGCCAGCAGCCAAGATAGGCGGGAGGGCTTCCCAGGCTCCTACAATGAGCAGTTCTTC; CDR3 protein: CASSQDRREGFPGSYNEQFF
D gene: NA; V gene: TRBV12-3/TRBV12-4; J gene: TRBJ1-5; clone size: NA; CDR3 DNA: TGTGCCAGCAGTTTAGGAACCCAGCCCCAGCATTTT; CDR3 protein: CASSLGTQPQHF
D gene: TRBD2; V gene: TRBV27; J gene: TRBJ2-3; clone size: once; CDR3 DNA: TGTGCCAGCAGTTTGGGGACTAGCATCACAGATACGCAGTATTTT; CDR3 protein: CASSLGTSITDTQYF
D gene: NA; V gene: TRBV7-9; J gene: TRBJ2-7; clone size: NA; CDR3 DNA: TGTGCCAGCAGCTCGGAGGGCACATCCTACGAGCAGTACTTC; CDR3 protein: CASSSEGTSYEQYF
D gene: NA; V gene: TRBV6-5; J gene: TRBJ2-7; clone size: NA; CDR3 DNA: TGTGCCAGCACTTCGGGGAGTTCCTACGAGCAGTACTTC; CDR3 protein: CASTSGSSYEQYF
D gene: TRBD1; V gene: TRBV11-2; J gene: TRBJ1-6; clone size: NA; CDR3 DNA: TGTGCCAGCAGCCCGACAGGGTCGAATTCACCCCTCCACTTT; CDR3 protein: CASSPTGSNSPLHF
D gene: NA; V gene: TRBV9; J gene: TRBJ2-7; clone size: NA; CDR3 DNA: TGTGCCAGCAGCGCCCGGTCGGACGGGGGTATATACGAGCAGTACTTC; CDR3 protein: CASSARSDGGIYEQYF
D gene: TRBD2; V gene: TRBV5-1; J gene: TRBJ2-7; clone size: NA; CDR3 DNA: TGCGCCAGCAGCTTGGGACTAGCGGGCCAAACCTACGAGCAGTACTTC; CDR3 protein: CASSLGLAGQTYEQYF